Included here is one T cell receptor (beta chain) sequence, with context. The data were obtained in a study of blood T cell repertoires in COVID-19. Looking at the study overall: The samples span acute and convalescent COVID-19 from the United States, Italy and Spain. Sources were T cells, B-cell-depleted T cells, or PBMCs; the material itself was cDNA or gDNA.

V lost 2 bases and J lost 3, with 10 bases in between. Germline CDR1 and CDR2: LGHDT and YNNKEL (reference sequence). CDR3 length: 14 residues. Original processing methods: The authors estimated nucleated cell counts from reference gene primer amplification. Using immunoSEQ multiplex PCR, the repertoire was profiled, and TCRdb retains in-frame clones only, with some absent. The V and J calls and the clone size are those of that table, but D and trimming were determined from the DNA. Seen here are tens of thousands of clones, approximately 76% observed once, and the top ten hold about 17%. The TCR originated in a man between 65 and 85 years old with active or convalescent COVID-19. Sequencing was done on a sample of peripheral blood. The rearrangement joins TRBV3-1 (or the pseudogene TRBV3-2) to TRBJ1-2; D unclear. In DNA, the CDR3 is TGTGCCAGCAGCCAATTTCAGGCTCACTATGGCTACACCTTC. As protein: CASSQFQAHYGYTF.